This T cell receptor beta chain derives from a study of OX40 agonist ivuxolimab in advanced cancers. Study-level information: An agonistic anti-OX40 (CD134) antibody, ivuxolimab, was used to treat the patients.

This table comes from immunoSEQ multiplex PCR, and its TCRdb copy is limited to in-frame clones, with some not included. This table has 50,000 to 65,000 clones, roughly 90% appearing once. The V gene's germline CDR1 is SNHLY and CDR2 FYNNEI. V dropped 6 bases and J dropped 4 bases, with 22 bases sitting between them. The CDR3 is made up of 17 amino acids. Patients who had autoimmune disease history or got systemic immunosuppression were left out. The chain joins TRBV2 to TRBJ1-3; no clear D. Sequencing was performed on CD4+ or CD8+ T cells sorted from blood, taken in a trial of the OX40 agonist ivuxolimab. The origin of this receptor is an adult with an advanced solid tumor such as melanoma, head and neck, liver or kidney cancer. CDR3 in DNA: TGTGCCAGCAGAAGCGACCCTTGGTCCCGCGGGGGAAACACCATATATTTT. It is translated as CASRSDPWSRGGNTIYF.